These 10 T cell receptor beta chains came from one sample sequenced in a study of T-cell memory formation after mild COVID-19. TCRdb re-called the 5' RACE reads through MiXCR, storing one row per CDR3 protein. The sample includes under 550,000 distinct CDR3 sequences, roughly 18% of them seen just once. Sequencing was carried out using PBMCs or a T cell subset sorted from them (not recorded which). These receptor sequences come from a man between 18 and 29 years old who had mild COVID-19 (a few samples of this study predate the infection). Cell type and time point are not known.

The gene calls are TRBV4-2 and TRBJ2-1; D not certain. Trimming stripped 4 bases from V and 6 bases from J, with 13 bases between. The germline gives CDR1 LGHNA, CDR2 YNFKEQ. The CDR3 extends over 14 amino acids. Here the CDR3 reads CASSPTRGPNEQFF. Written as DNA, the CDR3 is TGTGCCAGCAGCCCAACCCGCGGTCCCAATGAGCAGTTCTTC.

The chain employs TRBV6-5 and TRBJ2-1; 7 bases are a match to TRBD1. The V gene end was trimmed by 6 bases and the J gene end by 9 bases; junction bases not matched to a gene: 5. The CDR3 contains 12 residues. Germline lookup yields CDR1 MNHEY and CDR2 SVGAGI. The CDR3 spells CASRGQLGEQFF. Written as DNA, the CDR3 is TGTGCCAGCAGGGGACAGTTGGGTGAGCAGTTCTTC.

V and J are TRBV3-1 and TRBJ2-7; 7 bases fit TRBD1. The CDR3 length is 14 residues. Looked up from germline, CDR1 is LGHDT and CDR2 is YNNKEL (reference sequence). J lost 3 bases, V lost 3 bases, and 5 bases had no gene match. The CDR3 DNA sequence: TGTGCCAGCAGCCACCCGGGACAGCACTACGAGCAGTACTTC. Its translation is CASSHPGQHYEQYF.

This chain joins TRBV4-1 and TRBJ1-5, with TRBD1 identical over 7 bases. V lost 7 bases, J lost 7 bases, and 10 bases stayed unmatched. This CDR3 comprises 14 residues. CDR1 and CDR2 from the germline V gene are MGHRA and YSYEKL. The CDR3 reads CASTQQQGLQPQHF. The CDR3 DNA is TGCGCCAGCACGCAACAACAGGGGTTGCAGCCCCAGCATTTT.

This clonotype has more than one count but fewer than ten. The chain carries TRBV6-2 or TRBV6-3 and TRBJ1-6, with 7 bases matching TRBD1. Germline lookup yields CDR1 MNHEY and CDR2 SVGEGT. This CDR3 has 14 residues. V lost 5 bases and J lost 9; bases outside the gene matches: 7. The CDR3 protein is CASSRGQESSPLHF. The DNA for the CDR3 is TGTGCCAGCAGTCGCGGACAGGAAAGTTCACCCCTCCACTTT.

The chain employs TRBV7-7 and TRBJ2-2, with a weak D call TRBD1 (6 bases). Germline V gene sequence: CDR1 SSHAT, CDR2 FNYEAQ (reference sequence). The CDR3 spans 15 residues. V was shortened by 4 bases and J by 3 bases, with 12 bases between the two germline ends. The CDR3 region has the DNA TGTGCCAGCAGCTCCGGCAGGGGATACACCGGGGAGCTGTTTTTT. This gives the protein CASSSGRGYTGELFF.

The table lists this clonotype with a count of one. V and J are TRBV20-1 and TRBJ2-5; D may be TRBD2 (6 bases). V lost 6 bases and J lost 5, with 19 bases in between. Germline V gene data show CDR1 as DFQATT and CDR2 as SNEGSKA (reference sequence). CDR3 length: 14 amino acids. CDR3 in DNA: TGCAGTGCCGCGGCCACTAGCTTATGGGAGACCCAGTACTTC. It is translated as CSAAATSLWETQYF.

The CDR3 sequence: CASERPGGGKGYTF. Written as DNA, the CDR3 is TGTGCCTCCGAACGCCCGGGAGGGGGAAAGGGCTACACCTTC. The gene calls are TRBV7-9 and TRBJ1-2, with D possibly matching TRBD1 (6 bases). This CDR3 comprises 14 residues. V lost 11 bases and J lost 8, with 24 bases in between. CDR1 and CDR2 (germline): SEHNR, FQNEAQ (reference sequence).

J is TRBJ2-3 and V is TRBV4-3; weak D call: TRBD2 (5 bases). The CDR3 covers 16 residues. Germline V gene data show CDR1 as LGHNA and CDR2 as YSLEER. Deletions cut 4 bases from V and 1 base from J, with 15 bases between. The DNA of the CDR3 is TGCGCCAGCAGCCCCCGTGGCATCGGGGGCACAGATACGCAGTATTTT. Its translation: CASSPRGIGGTDTQYF.

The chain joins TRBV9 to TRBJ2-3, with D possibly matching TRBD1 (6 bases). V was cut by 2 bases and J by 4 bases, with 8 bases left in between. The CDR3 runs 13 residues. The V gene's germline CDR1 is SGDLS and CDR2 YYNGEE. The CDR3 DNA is TGTGCCAGCAGCGTTGGACAGCCAGATACGCAGTATTTT. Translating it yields CASSVGQPDTQYF.